A selection of T cell receptor beta chains follows, all from one sample in a study of response to subunit inactivated influenza vaccine. TCRdb analysed the RT-PCR reads with MiXCR anew, one entry per CDR3 protein. Of around 650,000 distinct CDR3 sequences in the sample, 15% to 19% were seen once. Sequences were derived from PBMCs from blood, sampled 11 to 12 days after vaccination. All receptors derive from a man between 50 and 59 years old who received an inactivated influenza vaccine. CDR3s include the opening cysteine and the closing phenylalanine or tryptophan. Fields, in order: V gene, D gene, CDR3 protein. A D gene is named only where the DNA matches it firmly.

TRBV6-1,NA,CASSGSRGGPFYEQYF
TRBV9,TRBD1,CASSSRDREAFF
TRBV11-2,NA,CASSLGARGEKTQYF
TRBV7-2,NA,CASSLNRAEQETQYF
TRBV4-3,NA,CASSQVYGTDTQYF
TRBV11-2,NA,CASSLDRFGGMEAFF
TRBV5-1,NA,CASSFNRAGNEKLFF
TRBV6-5,NA,CASSYVSVGVKQETQYF
TRBV6-5,NA,CASSFLGGGTEAFF
TRBV7-2,NA,CASSSRQVLQETQYF
TRBV7-9,TRBD1,CASISWQGVNSPLHF
TRBV24-1,NA,CATSVSNYGYTF
TRBV20-1,NA,CSARDSVSYEQYF
TRBV20-1,NA,CSARVREILSPLHF
TRBV5-1,NA,CASSLGGAGEQPQHF
TRBV2,NA,CASSPTRSTGELFF
TRBV12-3/TRBV12-4,TRBD1,CASSSRPTGGGEKLFF
TRBV15,TRBD1,CATSRGPKGQRWPTIYEQYF
TRBV7-8,TRBD2,CASSPKPLAGALGEQYF
TRBV20-1,NA,CSARVGNSNQPQHF
TRBV28,TRBD1,CASSSGGDNTEAFF
TRBV12-3/TRBV12-4,TRBD2,CASSGLAGDEQYF
TRBV9,TRBD2,CASSKSGTSPHTDTQYF
TRBV4-3,NA,CASSQDRDSTTQYF
TRBV20-1,TRBD2,CSATSGGHTYNEQFF
TRBV12-3/TRBV12-4,TRBD1,CASSPGTGGRFF